This T cell receptor beta chain was identified in a study of T cells in Graves' hyperthyroidism and ophthalmopathy. Template material for amplifying TCR beta CDR3 regions consisted of RNA transcripts. Researchers ran a first-round RT-PCR on the TCR CDR3 using the HTBI primer set. TCRdb passed the multiplex PCR reads through MiXCR, listing each CDR3 protein once. The table shows around 250,000 distinct CDR3 sequences, with more than 14% occurring only once. The CDR3 contains 16 residues. CDR1 is GTSNPN and CDR2 is SVGIG in the germline V gene (reference sequence). Trimming cost V 0 bases and J 8 bases, with 22 bases left between them.

The genes are TRBV30 and TRBJ1-2, with a weak D call TRBD1 (5 bases). This TCR was sampled from a woman aged 40 to 50 with Graves' hyperthyroidism that later progressed to Graves' ophthalmopathy. Sample: blood. CDR3 in amino acids: CAWSVRGREKLEGYTF. Written as DNA, the CDR3 is TGTGCCTGGAGTGTACGGGGACGGGAGAAGTTGGAGGGCTACACCTTC.